The sequence of this T cell receptor beta chain was determined in a study of blood T cells in healthy people across ages. Combining a sample-barcoded 5' primer with a J-beta primer mix, a second PCR ran for about 7 to 12 cycles. TCRdb redid the calling of the 5' RACE reads with MiXCR, one entry per CDR3 protein. Here the sample spans 650,000 to 950,000 distinct CDR3 sequences, 40% to 50% being singletons. Every sample yielded at least 6.5 million isolated PBMCs. Germline assignment: CDR1 DFQATT and CDR2 SNEGSKA (reference sequence). CDR3 length equals 17 residues. V lost 2 bases and J lost 1; bases outside the gene matches: 9.

Sequenced input: blood. This TCR derives from a man aged 55 to 70 in good health. The chain links TRBV20-1 to TRBJ2-1, with 9 bases matching TRBD2. The CDR3 DNA follows: TGCAGTGCTAGAAATAGCGGGGGAATTGGGTCCTACAATGAGCAGTTCTTC. Amino acids: CSARNSGGIGSYNEQFF.